The rows below give T cell receptor beta chains drawn from one sample of a study of T-cell reconstitution after alpha-beta-depleted transplantation in children. A single record per CDR3 protein comes from TCRdb applying MiXCR to the PCR reads. Among over 150,000 distinct CDR3 sequences listed, about 6% were seen once. Sequenced here: PBMCs, sampled before TCRalphabeta/CD19-depleted stem cell transplant. The receptors shown here come from a girl in the first two years of life with combined immunodeficiency, due to receive a stem cell transplant. Each CDR3 is given with its conserved first and last residue. A D gene is named only where the DNA matches it firmly. Part of the rows lack a size; the others show once, few, many or a class for expanded clones.

len	d_gene	v_gene	j_gene	abundance	CDR3nt	CDR3aa
14	TRBD2	TRBV7-7	TRBJ2-1	many	TGTGCCAGCAGCTTTAGCGGGGGTTGGAATGAGCAGTTCTTC	CASSFSGGWNEQFF
14	-	TRBV5-1	TRBJ2-1	many	TGCGCCAGCAGCTTGATAGGGCCTTACAATGAGCAGTTCTTC	CASSLIGPYNEQFF
17	-	TRBV25-1	TRBJ2-2	many	TGTGCCAGCAGTGGTCCAGGGAGTCATCGAAACACCGGGGAGCTGTTTTTT	CASSGPGSHRNTGELFF
18	-	TRBV28	TRBJ2-3	many	TGTGCCAGCAGTTTCAGTCCTCAGGCACCGACAGTCACAGATACGCAGTATTTT	CASSFSPQAPTVTDTQYF
15	TRBD1	TRBV25-1	TRBJ1-2	many	TGTGCCAGCAGTGAATCGGACAGGGAGGTCGATGGCTACACCTTC	CASSESDREVDGYTF
12	-	TRBV15	TRBJ2-3	many	TGTGCCACCAGCAGATCCCGGGGTACGCAGTATTTT	CATSRSRGTQYF
17	TRBD2	TRBV4-1	TRBJ2-6	few	TGCGCCAGCAGCCAATCCACGGGGGGCTCTGGGGCCAACGTCCTGACTTTC	CASSQSTGGSGANVLTF
16	TRBD2	TRBV5-1	TRBJ2-7	many	TGCGCCAGCAGCTTGGGATACCGGCGACTAGCCGACGAGCAGTACTTC	CASSLGYRRLADEQYF
14	-	TRBV7-2	TRBJ2-3	few	TGTGCCAGCAGCCGCCCCGGGTGGGACAATACGCAGTATTTT	CASSRPGWDNTQYF
17	TRBD1	TRBV12-3/TRBV12-4	TRBJ2-7	-	TGTGCCAGCAGTTTCGGGACAGGACCTTTTCCCTCCTACGAGCAGTACTTC	CASSFGTGPFPSYEQYF
15	-	TRBV9	TRBJ2-3	many	TGTGCCAGCAGCGAGACTCCCGGGGGAGCAGATACGCAGTATTTT	CASSETPGGADTQYF
17	-	TRBV4-1	TRBJ2-1	many	TGCGCCAGCAGCCAAGATCTGCGGAGGAGCTCCTACAATGAGCAGTTCTTC	CASSQDLRRSSYNEQFF
17	TRBD1	TRBV29-1	TRBJ1-5	few	TGCAGACGCCCCCCGGGACAGGGGGCGCAAGGCAATCAGCCCCAGCATTTT	CRRPPGQGAQGNQPQHF
18	TRBD2	TRBV9	TRBJ2-2	many	TGTGCCAGCAGCGTAACGGGACTAGCGGGGGGCAGCACCGGGGAGCTGTTTTTT	CASSVTGLAGGSTGELFF
12	-	TRBV28	TRBJ2-5	many	TGTGCCAGCGTGGGGTTGGGGGAGACCCAGTACTTC	CASVGLGETQYF
15	-	TRBV5-1	TRBJ1-1	many	TGCGCCAGCAGCTTGCGGACGGACGATGAGACTGAAGCTTTCTTT	CASSLRTDDETEAFF
15	TRBD1	TRBV5-4	TRBJ1-2	many	TGTGCCAGCAGCCAGTCCGGGACAGGGGTCTATGGCTACACCTTC	CASSQSGTGVYGYTF
16	-	TRBV13	TRBJ2-3	many	TGTGCCAGCAGCCCAGATCGGGGCGATAGCACAGATACGCAGTATTTT	CASSPDRGDSTDTQYF
12	-	TRBV7-8	TRBJ2-7	many	TGTGCCAGCAGCTGGGGAGTATACGAGCAGTACTTC	CASSWGVYEQYF
14	TRBD2	TRBV28	TRBJ2-1	many	TGTGCCAGCAGTGAGAATAGCGGGGGGGTTGAGCAGTTCTTC	CASSENSGGVEQFF
13	TRBD2	TRBV20-1	TRBJ2-1	many	TGCAGTGCTTTTCCGGGACTAGCGAATGAGCAGTTCTTC	CSAFPGLANEQFF
13	TRBD1	TRBV19	TRBJ1-2	-	TGTGCCAGTAGTGACAGGGGGCCCTATGGCTACACCTTC	CASSDRGPYGYTF
13	-	TRBV7-2	TRBJ2-3	many	TGTGCCAGCAGCTTAAAACCCACAGATACGCAGTATTTT	CASSLKPTDTQYF
18	TRBD2	TRBV6-2/TRBV6-3	TRBJ2-1	many	TGTGCCAGCAGTAAACTAGCGGGGGGGCTTCCCCCCTACAATGAGCAGTTCTTC	CASSKLAGGLPPYNEQFF
16	-	TRBV7-6	TRBJ2-7	-	TGTGCCAGCAGTCGGACCCGGGACGGAGGGGACTACGAGCAGTACTTC	CASSRTRDGGDYEQYF
16	-	TRBV16	TRBJ1-2	many	TGTGCCAGCAGCCAATTTGGAGGGGCAAATAACTATGGCTACACCTTC	CASSQFGGANNYGYTF
13	-	TRBV25-1	TRBJ1-1	many	TGTGCCAGCGCAGGGTACCTGAACACTGAAGCTTTCTTT	CASAGYLNTEAFF
15	-	TRBV20-1	TRBJ2-2	many	TGCAGTGCTAGAGACCAGGGGGGGGACACCGGGGAGCTGTTTTTT	CSARDQGGDTGELFF
13	-	TRBV25-1	TRBJ1-5	-	TGTGCCAGCAGTGTGGCCCACAATCAGCCCCAGCATTTT	CASSVAHNQPQHF
13	TRBD1	TRBV29-1	TRBJ1-2	many	TGCAGCACCGAGACAGGGGGCGCCTATGGCTACACCTTC	CSTETGGAYGYTF
18	-	TRBV2	TRBJ1-1	once	TGTACCAGCAGTTTAACAGATTGGTGGCGGATCTCGGACACTGAAGCTTTCTTT	CTSSLTDWWRISDTEAFF
14	-	TRBV7-9	TRBJ2-1	-	TGTGCCAGCAGCTCCCCGGGTTTCTACAATGAGCAGTTCTTC	CASSSPGFYNEQFF
14	-	TRBV28	TRBJ2-2	many	TGTGCCAGCAACCCGACAGTGGTCAACAGGGAGCTGTTTTTT	CASNPTVVNRELFF
14	-	TRBV18	TRBJ1-5	-	TGTGCCAGCTCACCCTCGAGAGGGGTTCAGCCCCAGCATTTT	CASSPSRGVQPQHF
18	-	TRBV9	TRBJ2-7	many	TGTGCCAGCAGCGTAGAAGGCCATGAACAGGGCCCGATGAGAGGGCAGTACTTC	CASSVEGHEQGPMRGQYF
14	-	TRBV20-1	TRBJ2-7	many	TGCAGTGCTCAAATTCCGGGGCGGGGCTACGAGCAGTACTTC	CSAQIPGRGYEQYF
17	-	TRBV28	TRBJ2-7	many	TGTGCCAGCAGTCCCCCCGGGGGCGTTGTAGGGGCCTACGAGCAGTACTTC	CASSPPGGVVGAYEQYF
16	-	TRBV12-5	TRBJ1-3	many	TGTGCTAGTGGTTTGGTGATATCGGATTCTGGAAACACCATATATTTT	CASGLVISDSGNTIYF
12	-	TRBV6-6	TRBJ2-7	many	TGTGCCAGCAGTTACCTCGGCGTCGAGCAGTACTTC	CASSYLGVEQYF
14	-	TRBV12-3/TRBV12-4	TRBJ1-2	many	TGTGCCACCGGGGCGGGGTGGTACAACTATGGCTACACCTTC	CATGAGWYNYGYTF
14	-	TRBV7-3	TRBJ2-3	-	TGTGCCAGCAGCTTAGGGATAGTGCTCGATACGCAGTATTTT	CASSLGIVLDTQYF
14	TRBD1	TRBV28	TRBJ1-2	many	TGTGCCAGCAGTTTCCCGACAGGGTTCTACGGCTACACCTTC	CASSFPTGFYGYTF
13	TRBD2	TRBV29-1	TRBJ2-3	many	TGCAGCGTTGAGCGGGAGGCTAGAGATACGCAGTATTTT	CSVEREARDTQYF
13	-	TRBV24-1	TRBJ2-1	many	TGTGCCACCAGTGATTTGACCGAAGATGAGCAGTTCTTC	CATSDLTEDEQFF
15	TRBD2	TRBV12-3/TRBV12-4	TRBJ2-5	many	TGTGCCAGCAGCTTAAAGCGGGGGGGGCAAGAGACCCAGTACTTC	CASSLKRGGQETQYF
15	-	TRBV18	TRBJ2-2	many	TGTGCCAGCTCACCGTTTCTGGGGAACACCGGGGAGCTGTTTTTT	CASSPFLGNTGELFF
17	TRBD2	TRBV11-2	TRBJ2-1	many	TGTGCCAGCAGCTTAGGACTAGCGGTCAGGTTTTACAATGAGCAGTTCTTC	CASSLGLAVRFYNEQFF
13	-	TRBV2	TRBJ2-5	many	TGTGCCAGCAGCTGGGACCACCAAGAGACCCAGTACTTC	CASSWDHQETQYF
16	TRBD2	TRBV24-1	TRBJ2-1	many	TGTGCCACCAGTGAACGGACTAGCGGGAGCTACAATGAGCAGTTCTTC	CATSERTSGSYNEQFF
13	TRBD2	TRBV20-1	TRBJ2-1	few	TGCAGTGCCGAGCGGGAGGGACCTAATGAGCAGTTCTTC	CSAEREGPNEQFF
15	TRBD2	TRBV7-6	TRBJ2-1	many	TGTGCCAGCGCCCCGCTAGCGGGGGTAAACAATGAGCAGTTCTTC	CASAPLAGVNNEQFF